What follows are 24 T cell receptor beta chains derived from one specimen sequenced in a study of shared clonotypes between healthy human individuals. Clones were read by immunoSEQ multiplex PCR, and TCRdb kept only the in-frame ones, dropping some. The data contain fewer than 200,000 clones, over 85% of them seen just once; the ten biggest clones take up 0.067%. Source material: naive CD4+ T cells sorted from blood. As to subset: CD45RA+ positively selected. Source of these receptors: a woman younger than 45 in good health.

This clone was detected only once. The CDR3, as DNA: TGTGCCAGCGATGTCCACAATGAGCAGTTCTTC. This codes for CASDVHNEQFF. This chain joins TRBV2 and TRBJ2-1; D is unclear. CDR3 size: 11 residues. Germline V gene data show CDR1 as SNHLY and CDR2 as FYNNEI. With 8 bases removed from V and 5 bases from J, the gap between germline ends came to 7 bases.

The gene calls are TRBV15 and TRBJ1-2, with D tentatively TRBD1 (5 bases). The CDR3 covers 15 residues. The V and J ends lost 1 base and 3 bases respectively, with 12 bases between them. The germline gives CDR1 LNHNV, CDR2 YYDKDF (reference sequence). CDR3 region: CATSRGAGSDYGYTF. CDR3 nucleotide sequence: TGTGCCACCAGCAGAGGCGCAGGGAGCGACTATGGCTACACCTTC.

V usage is TRBV5-1 and J usage is TRBJ1-1; D gene unclear. Germline lookup yields CDR1 SGHRS and CDR2 YFSETQ. The V and J ends lost 2 bases and 6 bases respectively, with 11 bases between them. The CDR3 has 13 residues. The CDR3 DNA follows: TGCGCCAGCAGCTTCCAAGGCACGGCTGAAGCTTTCTTT. Amino acids: CASSFQGTAEAFF.

This rearrangement joins TRBV19 to TRBJ2-3; 10 bases are shared with TRBD1. J gave up 5 bases and V 10 bases, and 6 bases lay outside the gene matches. Germline lookup yields CDR1 LNHDA and CDR2 SQIVND (reference sequence). The length of the CDR3 is 13 residues. Here the CDR3 DNA reads TGTGCCACACGGGACAGGGGAAGAGATACGCAGTATTTT. It encodes CATRDRGRDTQYF.

The genes are TRBV6-1 and TRBJ1-3, with D perhaps TRBD1 (5 bases). Trimming shortened V by 8 bases and J by 0 bases, and 11 bases separated the two germline ends. The CDR3 sequence is 14 residues long. The germline CDR1 and CDR2 sequences are MNHNS and SASEGT. The CDR3 DNA is TGTGCCAGCGGGGGACGGAACTCTGGAAACACCATATATTTT. Its translation is CASGGRNSGNTIYF.

Comments on this clone: The sample has other DNA sequences that encode this CDR3 too. The CDR3 is CASRTGGNQPQHF. Here the CDR3 DNA reads TGTGCCAGCAGAACAGGGGGCAATCAGCCCCAGCATTTT. The chain uses TRBV28 and TRBJ1-5, with 7 bases identical to TRBD1. After removal of 6 bases from V and 2 bases from J, the junction contained 1 base not matched to a gene. Germline V gene lookup returns CDR1 MDHEN and CDR2 SYDVKM. The CDR3 spans 13 residues.

The rearrangement uses TRBV19 and TRBJ1-4; D possibly corresponds to TRBD1 (6 bases). The CDR3 length is 14 residues. With 1 base removed from V and 3 bases from J, the gap between germline ends came to 6 bases. Germline V gives CDR1 LNHDA, CDR2 SQIVND (reference sequence). CDR3 amino acids: CASSIGTANEKLFF. For the CDR3, the DNA is TGTGCCAGTAGTATAGGGACAGCTAATGAAAAACTGTTTTTT.

CDR3: CASSQGGDTYYEQYF. The CDR3 nucleotides read TGTGCCAGCAGCCAAGGTGGGGACACCTATTACGAGCAGTACTTC. The chain joins TRBV4-2 to TRBJ2-7; possibly TRBD1 for D (6 bases). Deletions cut 1 base from V and 4 bases from J, with 14 bases between. This CDR3 comprises 15 residues. The germline CDR1 and CDR2 sequences are LGHNA and YNFKEQ.

The gene calls are TRBV28 and TRBJ2-5; 11 positions match TRBD1. The CDR3 consists of 13 residues. Germline V lookup: CDR1 MDHEN, CDR2 SYDVKM. Losses at the gene ends were 4 bases for V and 11 bases for J; bases not matched to a gene: 6. The CDR3 sequence is CASSSGQGGEQYF. The CDR3 nucleotides read TGTGCCAGCAGTTCGGGACAGGGGGGTGAGCAGTACTTC.

The V and J genes are TRBV7-3 and TRBJ1-5; no clear D. CDR1 SGHTA and CDR2 FQGTGA come from the germline V gene. The CDR3 is made up of 13 amino acids. The V gene lost 5 bases and the J gene lost 4 bases, with 9 bases spanning the gap. CDR3 coding DNA: TGTGCCAGCAGCGCCGACCCGAATCAGCCCCAGCATTTT. This gives the protein CASSADPNQPQHF.

The chain carries TRBV2 and TRBJ2-5; D ambiguous. Deletions cut 8 bases from V and 4 bases from J, with 14 bases between. Germline values: CDR1 SNHLY, CDR2 FYNNEI. This CDR3 comprises 13 residues. CDR3 sequence: CASRFDLAETQYF. For the CDR3, the DNA is TGTGCCAGCCGTTTCGATCTTGCAGAGACCCAGTACTTC.

V gene TRBV2 combines with J gene TRBJ2-3; 8 positions agree with TRBD2. Looked up from germline, CDR1 is SNHLY and CDR2 is FYNNEI. The ends lost 6 bases at V and 1 base at J; junction bases unmatched: 9. The CDR3 runs 16 residues. The CDR3 region is CASRREGLPGTDTQYF. CDR3 nucleotides: TGTGCCAGCAGACGGGAGGGACTACCTGGCACAGATACGCAGTATTTT.

CDR3 bases: TGTGCCATCAGTGAGACCTCCGGGACGGCCCTCTACGAGCAGTACTTC. Translation gives CAISETSGTALYEQYF. The V and J genes are TRBV10-3 and TRBJ2-7; D might be TRBD1 or TRBD2, each matching 5 bases. The V end was cut by 2 bases, the J end by 3 bases, with 17 bases between. The CDR3 runs to 16 residues. Germline V gives CDR1 ENHRY, CDR2 SYGVKD.

The rearrangement joins TRBV5-1 to TRBJ2-7; 12 nucleotides agree with TRBD2. CDR3 length: 15 amino acids. The germline V gene has CDR1 SGHRS and CDR2 YFSETQ. The V segment lost 3 bases and the J segment 1 base; nucleotides outside the gene matches: 2. The CDR3 DNA reads TGCGCCAGCAGCTCAACTAGCGGGGGGTCCTACGAGCAGTACTTC. Translating it yields CASSSTSGGSYEQYF.

CDR3 coding DNA: TGCGCCAGCAGCTTGTCCCAGGGGGCGTCCCATGGCTACACCTTC. Amino acids: CASSLSQGASHGYTF. The chain carries TRBV5-1 and TRBJ1-2; TRBD1 agrees at 8 bases. The CDR3 extends over 15 amino acids. Germline loops: CDR1 SGHRS, CDR2 YFSETQ. Trimming at V came to 1 base and at J to 6 bases, leaving 8 bases not matched to a gene.

This chain joins TRBV19 and TRBJ1-2; 7 bases line up with TRBD1. The CDR3 is made up of 15 amino acids. CDR1 and CDR2 (germline): LNHDA, SQIVND (reference sequence). Unmatched junction bases numbered 5, after V lost 4 bases and J lost 0 bases. CDR3 amino acids: CASSTGQLSNYGYTF. As DNA, the CDR3 is TGTGCCAGTAGTACGGGACAGCTATCTAACTATGGCTACACCTTC.

The J gene is TRBJ1-1, the V gene TRBV2; D is perhaps TRBD1 (5 bases). Between the trimmed V and J ends, which lost 0 bases and 7 bases, there was a span of 15 bases. The CDR3 contains 15 residues. Germline V gene lookup returns CDR1 SNHLY and CDR2 FYNNEI. The CDR3 DNA follows: TGTGCCAGCAGTGAAGCGCTTCCAGGGACTAGTGAAGCTTTCTTT. Encoded protein: CASSEALPGTSEAFF.

This clone occurred once. V usage is TRBV28 and J usage is TRBJ1-2; D may be TRBD1 (6 bases). The CDR3 is 14 residues long. CDR1 and CDR2 from the germline V gene are MDHEN and SYDVKM. The germline V and J ends were trimmed by 8 bases and 7 bases, with 20 bases remaining between them. The CDR3 spells CASLRDMRAGGYTF. The CDR3 nucleotides are TGTGCCAGCCTCCGGGACATGAGGGCCGGTGGCTACACCTTC.

The chain employs TRBV11-1 and TRBJ2-1, with 7 bases fitting TRBD1. Germline V gives CDR1 SGHAT, CDR2 FQDESV (reference sequence). The CDR3 contains 15 residues. V trimming: 1 base; J trimming: 8 bases; junction bases outside the gene matches: 8. The CDR3 is CASSLGWQGVYEQFF. The CDR3 nucleotides are TGTGCCAGCAGCTTAGGTTGGCAGGGGGTATATGAGCAGTTCTTC.

The V and J genes are TRBV5-1 and TRBJ2-5; D is tentatively TRBD1 or TRBD2 (5 bases each). CDR1 and CDR2 (germline): SGHRS, YFSETQ. There are 14 residues in the CDR3. V lost 4 bases to trimming and J lost 3 bases, with 13 bases between them. DNA for the CDR3: TGCGCCAGCAGCAGTCCGGGACCGAAAGAGACCCAGTACTTC. Protein product: CASSSPGPKETQYF.

This rearrangement joins TRBV28 to TRBJ2-7, with D perhaps matching TRBD1 or TRBD2 (6 bases each). Trimming removed 3 bases at V and 5 bases at J, with 26 bases between. The CDR3 spans 18 residues. The germline gives CDR1 MDHEN, CDR2 SYDVKM. The CDR3 here is CASSLSEGDWRGGDEQYF. CDR3 bases: TGTGCCAGCAGTTTGAGCGAGGGGGACTGGCGAGGTGGGGACGAGCAGTACTTC.

The chain combines TRBV9 with TRBJ1-5; no definite D call. The CDR3 is 10 amino acids. CDR1 and CDR2 (germline): SGDLS, YYNGEE. V shed 6 bases and J shed 5 bases, with 3 bases lying between them. The CDR3 region is CASIDQPQHF. The CDR3 nucleotides are TGTGCCAGCATAGATCAGCCCCAGCATTTT.

The chain has TRBV25-1 and TRBJ1-4; tentative D call: TRBD1 (5 bases). Looked up from germline, CDR1 is MGHDK and CDR2 is SYGVNS. The V gene lost 6 bases and the J gene lost 8 bases, with 19 bases spanning the gap. The CDR3 is 15 residues long. As DNA, the CDR3 is TGTGCCAGCAGCGGCGACAGTGACGCTGAAGAAAAACTGTTTTTT. This encodes CASSGDSDAEEKLFF.

V and J are TRBV19 and TRBJ2-5, with no clear D. The tail of the sequence fits TRBJ2-7 better, so the J call may be wrong. CDR1 and CDR2 from the germline V gene are LNHDA and SQIVND (reference sequence). The CDR3 extends over 14 amino acids. The CDR3 DNA reads TGTGCCAGTTCCCCTGGGCACCCGGTCTACGAGCAGTACTTC. Its protein product is CASSPGHPVYEQYF.